What follows are 31 T cell receptor beta chains derived from one specimen sequenced in a study of shared clonotypes between healthy human individuals. Measured with immunoSEQ multiplex PCR; TCRdb has only the in-frame clones, and not every one. This sample has 1,100,000 or so clones, with about four fifths found just once. The sequenced sample consisted of memory CD4+ T cells from PBMCs. Subset denoted: CD45RA-negative fraction. These receptor sequences come from a man between 18 and 29 years old in good health. Some clones in this sample may be carry-over from other donors' samples.

This chain joins TRBV7-3 and TRBJ2-6; 8 bases match TRBD1. The CDR3 length is 19 residues. The trim removed 5 bases at V and 0 bases at J, leaving 12 bases unmatched. CDR1 is SGHTA, CDR2 FQGTGA, per germline. This CDR3 is CASSPAPGGASSGANVLTF. In nucleotides, the CDR3 is TGTGCCAGCAGCCCCGCCCCAGGGGGCGCCAGCTCTGGGGCCAACGTCCTGACTTTC. The full variable domain, its missing parts supplied by reference TRBV7-3 and TRBJ2-6, is GAGVSQTPSNKVTEKGKYVELRCDPISGHTALYWYRQSLGQGPEFLIYFQGTGAADDSGLPNDRFFAVRPEGSVSTLKIQRTERGDSAVYLCASSPAPGGASSGANVLTFGAGSRLTVL.

This clone appeared a few times. This chain uses TRBV6-5 with TRBJ2-7; D might be TRBD2 (6 bases). Trimming pared 6 bases from V and 3 bases from J, leaving 18 bases between. CDR3 length: 15 amino acids. Germline-derived CDR1 and CDR2 are MNHEY and SVGAGI. CDR3 nucleotides: TGTGCCAGCAGCCACCAGACTAGTCCGGTCTACGAGCAGTACTTC. Translation gives CASSHQTSPVYEQYF.

The chain links TRBV18 to TRBJ1-3; D gene unclear. Trimming removed 2 bases from V and 1 base from J, with 12 bases in between. Germline V gene sequence: CDR1 KGHSH, CDR2 LQKENI. The CDR3 covers 16 residues. The CDR3 region is CASSPGAGGSGNTIYF. CDR3 sequence (DNA): TGTGCCAGCTCACCAGGTGCAGGTGGTTCTGGAAACACCATATATTTT. The entire variable domain, with the rest obtained from reference TRBV18 and TRBJ1-3, is as follows: NAGVMQNPRHLVRRRGQEARLRCSPMKGHSHVYWYRQLPEEGLKFMVYLQKENIIDESGMPKERFSAEFPKEGPSILRIQQVVRGDSAAYFCASSPGAGGSGNTIYFGEGSWLTVV.

V is TRBV28 and J is TRBJ1-2, with 7 bases aligning to TRBD1. The V gene end was trimmed by 6 bases and the J gene end by 0 bases; junction bases not matched to a gene: 7. This CDR3 has 15 residues. CDR1 and CDR2 from the germline V gene are MDHEN and SYDVKM. The CDR3 here is CASRIGTAANYGYTF. The CDR3 bases are TGTGCCAGCAGAATCGGGACAGCAGCTAACTATGGCTACACCTTC.

The rearrangement links TRBV30 to TRBJ1-5, with D hard to call. Looked up from germline, CDR1 is GTSNPN and CDR2 is SVGIG (reference sequence). The V and J ends lost 2 bases and 7 bases respectively, with 15 bases between them. The length of the CDR3 is 14 residues. CDR3 DNA: TGTGCCTGGAGTCCGTGGGTTAATCAACAGCCCCAGCATTTT. Protein sequence: CAWSPWVNQQPQHF.

This clone was seen only a few times. The chain has TRBV6-1 and TRBJ2-3; TRBD1 or TRBD2 may be the D gene (5 bases each). Germline V gene lookup returns CDR1 MNHNS and CDR2 SASEGT. The CDR3 totals 15 residues. V dropped 8 bases and J dropped 4 bases, with 19 bases sitting between them. The chain's CDR3 is CASFGWGTGADTQYF. DNA of the CDR3: TGTGCCAGCTTCGGGTGGGGGACGGGCGCAGATACGCAGTATTTT.

The V and J genes are TRBV18 and TRBJ2-3; TRBD2 is a possible D gene (5 bases). Deletions cut 0 bases from V and 0 bases from J, with 10 bases between. The CDR3 has 16 amino acids. In germline, CDR1 is KGHSH, CDR2 LQKENI. The CDR3 reads CASSPPGGGSTDTQYF. The CDR3 region has the DNA TGTGCCAGCTCACCACCGGGCGGAGGAAGCACAGATACGCAGTATTTT.

This clone has a single count. The chain uses TRBV29-1 and TRBJ1-1, with 9 bases matching TRBD1. The CDR3 has 14 residues. The V and J ends lost 7 bases and 1 base, in that order; junction bases with no gene match: 7. Germline V lookup: CDR1 SQVTM, CDR2 ANQGSEA. The CDR3 is CSAPGQGKNTEAFF. The CDR3 DNA reads as TGCAGCGCCCCCGGACAGGGGAAGAACACTGAAGCTTTCTTT.

J is TRBJ1-2 and V is TRBV15; 7 bases are a match to TRBD1. Germline CDR1 and CDR2: LNHNV and YYDKDF (reference sequence). V lost 5 bases to trimming and J lost 4 bases; unmatched junction nucleotides: 4. The CDR3 runs to 13 residues. Here the CDR3 DNA reads TGTGCCACCAGCTCAGGGGGGGCCTATGGCTACACCTTC. As protein: CATSSGGAYGYTF.

This chain connects TRBV4-1 to TRBJ1-2; 8 bases match TRBD1. J lost 6 bases, V lost 4 bases, and 7 bases had no gene match. Germline V gene lookup returns CDR1 MGHRA and CDR2 YSYEKL. The CDR3 spans 14 residues. CDR3 nucleotide sequence: TGCGCCAGCAGCCTGGACAGGGTGGGCGATGGCTACACCTTC. Translation: CASSLDRVGDGYTF.

Notes on this clone: The junction shows a germline mismatch at one end, possibly a read error. V and J are TRBV5-8 and TRBJ2-3, with D possibly being TRBD2 (6 bases). Germline lookup yields CDR1 SGHTS and CDR2 YDEGEE. The CDR3 totals 14 residues. CDR3 sequence reads: CASSFGGTYPSGDF. CDR3 DNA: TGTGCCAGCAGCTTTGGCGGGACGTACCCCTCCGGGGATTTT. Complete variable domain (other parts from reference TRBV5-8 and TRBJ2-3): EAGVTQSPTHLIKTRGQQATLRCSPISGHTSVYWYQQALGLGLQFLLWYDEGEERNRGNFPPRFSGRQFPNYSSELNVNALELEDSALYLCASSFGGTYPSGDFGPGTRLTVL.

A few counts support this clone. The V gene is TRBV27, the J gene TRBJ2-7; a possible D gene is TRBD2 (6 bases). V lost 2 bases and J 10 bases, leaving 15 bases between the germline ends. CDR1 is MNHEY and CDR2 is SMNVEV in the germline V gene (reference sequence). The CDR3 runs 13 residues. The chain's CDR3 is CASSLGGLGSQYF. Here the CDR3 DNA reads TGTGCCAGCAGTTTAGGGGGGTTGGGCAGCCAGTACTTC.

V usage is TRBV5-6 and J usage is TRBJ2-7; 9 bases fit TRBD1. V shed 5 bases, J shed 1 base, and the junction held 13 bases outside the gene matches. The CDR3 has 17 residues. Per the germline V gene, CDR1 is SGHDT and CDR2 is YYEEEE. Here the CDR3 reads CASRKGQGVIASYEQYF. CDR3 nucleotides: TGTGCCAGCAGAAAGGGACAGGGTGTTATCGCTTCCTACGAGCAGTACTTC.

V usage is TRBV2 and J usage is TRBJ2-7; 7 nucleotides align to TRBD2. The CDR3 length is 13 residues. V trimming: 4 bases; J trimming: 2 bases; junction bases outside the gene matches: 2. Germline CDR1 reads SNHLY; CDR2 reads FYNNEI. The CDR3 here is CASSVLATYEQYF. The CDR3 DNA reads as TGTGCCAGCAGTGTACTAGCGACCTACGAGCAGTACTTC.

The rearrangement joins TRBV10-2 to TRBJ1-5; D not resolved. This CDR3 contains 13 residues. Trimming removed 5 bases at V and 4 bases at J, with 9 bases between. The germline V gene encodes CDR1 WSHSY and CDR2 SAAADI. The CDR3: CASSTDRNQPQHF. The CDR3 DNA sequence: TGCGCCAGCAGTACCGACCGTAATCAGCCCCAGCATTTT.

This clone occurred once. The chain couples TRBV30 to TRBJ1-2; D uncertain. The CDR3 has 15 amino acids. Germline assignment: CDR1 GTSNPN and CDR2 SVGIG (reference sequence). V lost 0 bases to trimming and J lost 6 bases, with 17 bases between them. The CDR3 sequence is CAWSVPAKEGNGYTF. The CDR3 nucleotides are TGTGCCTGGAGTGTACCCGCGAAAGAGGGTAATGGCTACACCTTC.

The CDR3 here is CASSSREATKAFF. The CDR3 region has the DNA TGTGCCAGCAGCTCACGGGAGGCCACTAAGGCGTTCTTC. J is TRBJ2-1 and V is TRBV7-2, with 7 bases that match TRBD2. J gave up 15 bases and V 4 bases, and 12 bases lay outside the gene matches. Germline CDR1 and CDR2: SGHTA and FQGNSA. CDR3 length: 13 amino acids. The variable domain in full, with the rest retrieved from reference TRBV7-2 and TRBJ2-1, is GAGVSQSPSNKVTEKGKDVELRCDPISGHTALYWYRQSLGQGLEFLIYFQGNSAPDKSGLPSDRFSAERTGGSVSTLTIQRTQQEDSAVYLCASSSREATKAFFGPGTRLTVL.

The chain joins TRBV2 to TRBJ2-3; a possible D gene is TRBD2 (5 bases). V lost 8 bases and J 2 bases, leaving 14 bases between the germline ends. Germline V lookup: CDR1 SNHLY, CDR2 FYNNEI. This CDR3 has 14 residues. This CDR3 is CASGSKRYTDTQYF. CDR3 sequence (DNA): TGTGCCAGCGGCTCAAAGCGGTACACAGATACGCAGTATTTT.

This clone was seen only a few times. V gene TRBV30 combines with J gene TRBJ1-2; D not resolved. The V and J ends lost 4 bases and 5 bases respectively, with 14 bases between them. This CDR3 contains 13 residues. Germline CDR1 and CDR2: GTSNPN and SVGIG (reference sequence). CDR3 DNA: TGTGCCTGGACCGCTACTACAGAATATGGCTACACCTTC. Protein product: CAWTATTEYGYTF.

The rearrangement links TRBV28 to TRBJ1-4, with D perhaps TRBD1 (5 bases). The germline CDR1 and CDR2 sequences are MDHEN and SYDVKM. The CDR3 is 16 residues long. With 3 bases removed from V and 3 bases from J, the gap between germline ends came to 14 bases. The CDR3 DNA sequence: TGTGCCAGCAGTTTTACCGGGGCTTCGTCTAATGAAAAACTGTTTTTT. Translated, it gives CASSFTGASSNEKLFF.

The gene calls are TRBV28 and TRBJ1-5, with 8 bases fitting TRBD1. V shed 7 bases, J shed 4 bases, and the junction held 12 bases outside the gene matches. This CDR3 is built from 16 residues. Germline assignment: CDR1 MDHEN and CDR2 SYDVKM. CDR3 in amino acids: CASIIGQGRINQPQHF. The CDR3 nucleotides are TGTGCCAGCATCATAGGACAGGGAAGGATAAATCAGCCCCAGCATTTT.

This chain uses TRBV6-1 with TRBJ1-2; D gene unclear. V shed 2 bases and J shed 0 bases, with 4 bases lying between them. CDR3 length: 13 residues. CDR1 and CDR2 (germline): MNHNS, SASEGT. CDR3 coding DNA: TGTGCCAGCAGTGAACCCTCTAACTATGGCTACACCTTC. Protein: CASSEPSNYGYTF.

The chain uses TRBV27 and TRBJ2-7, with no clear D. Germline V gene data show CDR1 as MNHEY and CDR2 as SMNVEV (reference sequence). The CDR3 is made up of 11 amino acids. Trimming took 5 bases from V and 6 from J, leaving 8 bases between them. DNA of the CDR3: TGTGCCAGCAGTCGGGCTGCCGAGCAGTACTTC. Residues: CASSRAAEQYF.

This chain joins TRBV6-5 and TRBJ2-7, with D possibly TRBD2 on 5 matching bases. The germline V gene has CDR1 MNHEY and CDR2 SVGAGI. V shed 8 bases and J shed 2 bases, with 16 bases lying between them. The CDR3 is 14 residues long. CDR3 loop: CASARLGDAYEQYF. In DNA form, the CDR3 reads TGTGCCAGCGCCCGCCTCGGGGATGCCTACGAGCAGTACTTC.

The chain carries TRBV5-4 and TRBJ2-1, with TRBD2 as a possible D gene (6 bases). V lost 6 bases to trimming and J lost 0 bases, with 13 bases between them. Germline CDR1 is SGHNT and CDR2 is YYREEE (reference sequence). This CDR3 has 15 residues. The CDR3 DNA follows: TGTGCCAGCACCCCGCCCGGGAGCTCCTACAATGAGCAGTTCTTC. This codes for CASTPPGSSYNEQFF.

This clone was found once. The chain employs TRBV6-5 and TRBJ2-1, with 7 positions matching TRBD2. V dropped 5 bases and J dropped 8; count of bases not matched to a gene: 6. There are 13 residues in the CDR3. Per germline, CDR1 MNHEY and CDR2 SVGAGI. CDR3 amino acids: CASSLLGGDEQFF. The CDR3 DNA sequence: TGTGCCAGCAGTCTTTTGGGAGGGGATGAGCAGTTCTTC.

The V call is TRBV6-1, the J call TRBJ1-5; D remains unclear. The germline V gene has CDR1 MNHNS and CDR2 SASEGT. The CDR3 extends over 16 amino acids. V lost 3 bases and J lost 3, with 15 bases in between. In DNA, the CDR3 is TGTGCCAGCAGTGAGGCCACCGGGAAATACAATCAGCCCCAGCATTTT. Amino acid sequence: CASSEATGKYNQPQHF.

The chain is built from TRBV7-3 and TRBJ1-5, with D hard to call. Germline-derived CDR1 and CDR2 are SGHTA and FQGTGA. The length of the CDR3 is 14 residues. V was trimmed by 1 base and J by 4 bases, leaving 8 bases between them. The CDR3 DNA reads TGTGCCAGCAGCTTAAACGGAGGGAATCAGCCCCAGCATTTT. Translation gives CASSLNGGNQPQHF.

This clone has just one count. CDR3 nucleotides: TGTGCCAGCTCACCACCGGGACAGGGGAGGGAAAAACTGTTTTTT. Its translation: CASSPPGQGREKLFF. The chain couples TRBV18 to TRBJ1-4; 10 bases align to TRBD1. Unmatched junction bases numbered 3, after V lost 0 bases and J lost 8 bases. The CDR3 has 15 residues. Germline V gene sequence: CDR1 KGHSH, CDR2 LQKENI.

The V and J genes are TRBV10-2 and TRBJ1-2; possibly TRBD1 for D (5 bases). V was trimmed by 0 bases and J by 8 bases, leaving 13 bases between them. This CDR3 has 14 residues. Germline CDR1 and CDR2: WSHSY and SAAADI. The CDR3 DNA is TGCGCCAGCAGTGAGTCGGCAAGGGGAGAAGGCTACACCTTC. It encodes CASSESARGEGYTF.

J is TRBJ1-2 and V is TRBV15; perhaps TRBD1 as D (6 bases). The length of the CDR3 is 14 residues. Germline V lookup: CDR1 LNHNV, CDR2 YYDKDF (reference sequence). Trimming cost V 3 bases and J 4 bases, with 12 bases left between them. For the CDR3, the DNA is TGTGCCACCAGCAGCGCTGACAGGAGCTATGGCTACACCTTC. Translated: CATSSADRSYGYTF.